This TCR beta chain originates from a study of blood T cell repertoires in COVID-19. On the study more broadly: Acute-phase and convalescent COVID-19 samples originated in the United States, Italy and Spain.

Clones were sequenced by immunoSEQ multiplex PCR, and TCRdb holds only the in-frame ones, with some missing. The sample shows around 200,000 clones, 86% of them seen only once. In terms of age and location, participants ranged from about 18 to 89 years and lived in approximately 24 US areas. Cohort assignment relied on participant-reported clinical history. Trimming removed 4 bases from V and 4 bases from J, with 17 bases in between. In germline, CDR1 is MNHEY, CDR2 SMNVEV (reference sequence). The CDR3 is 15 amino acids. The receptor was isolated from a man in his forties or fifties with acute COVID-19. The sequenced sample consisted of PBMCs or T cells enriched from blood (not recorded which). The gene calls are TRBV27 and TRBJ2-7, with D perhaps matching TRBD1 (5 bases). The CDR3 DNA is TGTGCCAGCAGTTCCCCTCTAAGGGGTCCATACGAGCAGTACTTC. Translated, it gives CASSSPLRGPYEQYF.